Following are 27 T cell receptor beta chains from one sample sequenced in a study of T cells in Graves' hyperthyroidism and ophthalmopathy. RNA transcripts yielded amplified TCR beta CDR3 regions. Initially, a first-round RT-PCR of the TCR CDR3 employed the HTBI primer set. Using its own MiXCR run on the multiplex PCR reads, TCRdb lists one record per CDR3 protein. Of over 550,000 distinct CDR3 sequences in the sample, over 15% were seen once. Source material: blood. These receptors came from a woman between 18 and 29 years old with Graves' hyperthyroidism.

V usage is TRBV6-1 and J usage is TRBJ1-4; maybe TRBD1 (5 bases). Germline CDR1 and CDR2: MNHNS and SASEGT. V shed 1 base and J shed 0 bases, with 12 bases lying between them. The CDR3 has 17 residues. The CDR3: CASSEGWGSTTNEKLFF. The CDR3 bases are TGTGCCAGCAGTGAAGGGTGGGGGAGCACAACTAATGAAAAACTGTTTTTT.

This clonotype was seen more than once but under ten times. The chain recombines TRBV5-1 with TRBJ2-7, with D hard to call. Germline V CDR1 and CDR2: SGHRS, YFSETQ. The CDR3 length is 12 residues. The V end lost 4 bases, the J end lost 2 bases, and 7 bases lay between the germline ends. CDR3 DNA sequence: TGCGCCAGCAGCCAAATACCCTACGAGCAGTACTTC. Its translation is CASSQIPYEQYF.

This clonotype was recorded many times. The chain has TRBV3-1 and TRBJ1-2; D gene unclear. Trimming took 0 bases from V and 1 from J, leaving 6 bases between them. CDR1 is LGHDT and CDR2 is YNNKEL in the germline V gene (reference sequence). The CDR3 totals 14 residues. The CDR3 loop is CASSQEPFNYGYTF. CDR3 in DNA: TGTGCCAGCAGCCAAGAGCCCTTTAACTATGGCTACACCTTC.

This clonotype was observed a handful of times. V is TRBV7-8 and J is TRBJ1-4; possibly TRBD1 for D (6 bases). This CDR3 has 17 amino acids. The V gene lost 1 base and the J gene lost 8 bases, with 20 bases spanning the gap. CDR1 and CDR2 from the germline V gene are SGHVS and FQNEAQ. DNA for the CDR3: TGTGCCAGCAGCTTAGATGGGCAGGGGATTTATGGGGAAAAACTGTTTTTT. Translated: CASSLDGQGIYGEKLFF.

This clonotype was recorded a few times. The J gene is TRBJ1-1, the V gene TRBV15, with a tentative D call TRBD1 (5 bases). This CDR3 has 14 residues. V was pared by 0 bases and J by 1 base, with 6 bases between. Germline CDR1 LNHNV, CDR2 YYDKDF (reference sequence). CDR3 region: CATSRDGGNTEAFF. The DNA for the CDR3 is TGTGCCACCAGCAGAGATGGGGGGAACACTGAAGCTTTCTTT.

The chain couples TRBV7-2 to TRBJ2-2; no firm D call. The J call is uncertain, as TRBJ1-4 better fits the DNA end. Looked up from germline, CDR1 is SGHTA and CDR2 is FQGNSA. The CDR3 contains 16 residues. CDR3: CASSSTEGPPNEKLFF. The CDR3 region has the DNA TGTGCCAGCAGCTCCACAGAGGGCCCCCCTAATGAAAAACTGTTTTTT.

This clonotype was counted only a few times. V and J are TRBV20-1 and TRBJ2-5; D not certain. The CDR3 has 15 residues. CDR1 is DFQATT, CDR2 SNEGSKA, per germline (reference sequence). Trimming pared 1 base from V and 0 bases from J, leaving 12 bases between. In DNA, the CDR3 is TGCAGTGCTAGAGTTCCCTTACCGAACCAAGAGACCCAGTACTTC. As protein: CSARVPLPNQETQYF.

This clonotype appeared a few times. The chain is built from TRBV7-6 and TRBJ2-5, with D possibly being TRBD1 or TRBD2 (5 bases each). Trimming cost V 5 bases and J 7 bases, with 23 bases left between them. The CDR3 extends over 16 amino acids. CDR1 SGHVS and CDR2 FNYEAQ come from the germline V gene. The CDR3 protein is CASSPTPGQLQGTQYF. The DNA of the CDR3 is TGTGCCAGCAGCCCGACACCGGGGCAGCTTCAGGGGACCCAGTACTTC.

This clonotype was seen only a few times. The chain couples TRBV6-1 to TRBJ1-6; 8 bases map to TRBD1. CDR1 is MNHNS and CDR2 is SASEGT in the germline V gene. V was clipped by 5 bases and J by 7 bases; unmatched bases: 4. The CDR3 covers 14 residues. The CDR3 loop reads CASSFRGPNSPLHF. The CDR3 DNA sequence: TGTGCCAGCAGTTTCAGGGGGCCCAATTCACCCCTCCACTTT.

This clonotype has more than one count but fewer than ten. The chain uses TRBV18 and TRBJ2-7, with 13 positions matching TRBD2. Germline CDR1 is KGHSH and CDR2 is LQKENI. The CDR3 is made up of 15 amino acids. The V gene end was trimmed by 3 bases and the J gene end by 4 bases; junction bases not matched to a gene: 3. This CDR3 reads CASSPTSGRKYEQYF. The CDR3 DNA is TGTGCCAGCTCACCGACTAGCGGGAGGAAGTACGAGCAGTACTTC.

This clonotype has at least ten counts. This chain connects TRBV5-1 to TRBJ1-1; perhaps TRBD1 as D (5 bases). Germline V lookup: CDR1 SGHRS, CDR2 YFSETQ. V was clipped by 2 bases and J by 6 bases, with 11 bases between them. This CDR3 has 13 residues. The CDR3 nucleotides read TGCGCCAGCAGCTTCGGAGGGGAGCCTGAAGCTTTCTTT. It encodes CASSFGGEPEAFF.

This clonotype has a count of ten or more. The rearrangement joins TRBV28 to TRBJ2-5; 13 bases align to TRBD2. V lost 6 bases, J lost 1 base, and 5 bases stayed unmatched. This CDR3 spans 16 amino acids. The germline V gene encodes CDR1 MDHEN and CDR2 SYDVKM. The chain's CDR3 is CASRGLAGEVQETQYF. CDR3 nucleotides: TGTGCCAGCAGAGGACTAGCGGGAGAGGTCCAAGAGACCCAGTACTTC.

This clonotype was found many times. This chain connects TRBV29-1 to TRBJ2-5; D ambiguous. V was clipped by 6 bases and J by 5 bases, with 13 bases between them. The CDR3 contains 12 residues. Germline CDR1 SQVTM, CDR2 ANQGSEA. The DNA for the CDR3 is TGCAGCGTCGATGTTCGGGCGGAGACCCAGTACTTC. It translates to CSVDVRAETQYF.

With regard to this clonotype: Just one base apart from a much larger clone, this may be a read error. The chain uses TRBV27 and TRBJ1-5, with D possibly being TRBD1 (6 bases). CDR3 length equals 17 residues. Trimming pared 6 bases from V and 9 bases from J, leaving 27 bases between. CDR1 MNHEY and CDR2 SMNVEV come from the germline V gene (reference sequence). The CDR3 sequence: CASSFGRPGFGGPPQHF. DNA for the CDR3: TGTGCCAGCAGCTTTGGCAGGCCTGGGTTCGGGGGGCCGCCCCAGCATTTT.

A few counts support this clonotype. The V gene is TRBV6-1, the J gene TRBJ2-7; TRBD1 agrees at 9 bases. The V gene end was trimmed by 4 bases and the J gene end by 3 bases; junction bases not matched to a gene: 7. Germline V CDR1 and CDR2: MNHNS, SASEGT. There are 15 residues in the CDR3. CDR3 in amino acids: CASSATGTGFYEQYF. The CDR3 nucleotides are TGTGCCAGCAGTGCAACCGGGACAGGGTTCTACGAGCAGTACTTC.

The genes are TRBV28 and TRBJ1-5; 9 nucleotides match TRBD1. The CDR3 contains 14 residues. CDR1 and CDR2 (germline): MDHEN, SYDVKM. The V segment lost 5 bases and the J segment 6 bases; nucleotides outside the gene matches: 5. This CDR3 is CASSLTGGVQPQHF. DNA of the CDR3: TGTGCCAGCAGTCTCACAGGGGGCGTTCAGCCCCAGCATTTT.

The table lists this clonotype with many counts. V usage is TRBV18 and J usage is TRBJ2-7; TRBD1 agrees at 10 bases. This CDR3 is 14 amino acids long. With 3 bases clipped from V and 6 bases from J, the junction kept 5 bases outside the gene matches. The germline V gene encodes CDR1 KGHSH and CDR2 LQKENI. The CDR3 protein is CASSPGTGAFEQYF. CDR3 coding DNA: TGTGCCAGCTCACCCGGGACAGGGGCATTCGAGCAGTACTTC.

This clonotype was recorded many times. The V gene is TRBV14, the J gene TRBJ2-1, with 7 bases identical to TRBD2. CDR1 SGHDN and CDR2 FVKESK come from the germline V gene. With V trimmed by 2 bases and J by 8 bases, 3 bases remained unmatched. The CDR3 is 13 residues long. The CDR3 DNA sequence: TGTGCCAGCAGCCAATCGACTAGCTATGAGCAGTTCTTC. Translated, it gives CASSQSTSYEQFF.

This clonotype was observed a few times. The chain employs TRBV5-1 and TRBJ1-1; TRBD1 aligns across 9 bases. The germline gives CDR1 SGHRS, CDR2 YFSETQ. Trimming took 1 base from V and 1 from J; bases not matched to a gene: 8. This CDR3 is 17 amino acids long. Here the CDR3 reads CASSLPGQGMTNTEAFF. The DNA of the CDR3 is TGCGCCAGCAGCTTGCCGGGACAGGGCATGACGAACACTGAAGCTTTCTTT.

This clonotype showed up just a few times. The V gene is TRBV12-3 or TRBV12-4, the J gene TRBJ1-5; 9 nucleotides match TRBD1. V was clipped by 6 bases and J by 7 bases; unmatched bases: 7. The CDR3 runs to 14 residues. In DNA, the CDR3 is TGTGCCAGCAGAGAGGACAGGGGCGGGCAGCCCCAGCATTTT. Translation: CASREDRGGQPQHF.

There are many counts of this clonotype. CDR3 coding DNA: TGTGCCAGCAGTGTGACTAGCGGCACAGATACGCAGTATTTT. It codes for CASSVTSGTDTQYF. The V call is TRBV2, the J call TRBJ2-3, with 8 nucleotides matching TRBD2. The CDR3 runs to 14 residues. Germline assignment: CDR1 SNHLY and CDR2 FYNNEI. The V and J ends lost 4 bases and 1 base, in that order; junction bases with no gene match: 1.

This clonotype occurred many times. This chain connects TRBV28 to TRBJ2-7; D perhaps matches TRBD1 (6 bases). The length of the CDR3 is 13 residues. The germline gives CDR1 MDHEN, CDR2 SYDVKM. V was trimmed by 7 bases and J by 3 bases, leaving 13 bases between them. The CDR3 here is CASTKDRYYEQYF. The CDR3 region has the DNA TGTGCCAGCACCAAGGACAGATACTACGAGCAGTACTTC.

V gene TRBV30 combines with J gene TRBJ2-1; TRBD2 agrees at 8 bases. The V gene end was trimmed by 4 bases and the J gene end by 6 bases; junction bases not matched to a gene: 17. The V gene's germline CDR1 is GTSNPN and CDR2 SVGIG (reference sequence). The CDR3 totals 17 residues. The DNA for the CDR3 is TGTGCCTGGACCATCACCCCCCGGGGGGGAGGAGGCAATGAGCAGTTCTTC. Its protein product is CAWTITPRGGGGNEQFF.

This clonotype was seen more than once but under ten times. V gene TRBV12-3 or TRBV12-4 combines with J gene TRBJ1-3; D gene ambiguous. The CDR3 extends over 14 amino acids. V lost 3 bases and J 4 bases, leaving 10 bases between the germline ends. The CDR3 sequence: CASSLRVGGNTIYF. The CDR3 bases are TGTGCCAGCAGTTTGAGGGTCGGGGGAAACACCATATATTTT.

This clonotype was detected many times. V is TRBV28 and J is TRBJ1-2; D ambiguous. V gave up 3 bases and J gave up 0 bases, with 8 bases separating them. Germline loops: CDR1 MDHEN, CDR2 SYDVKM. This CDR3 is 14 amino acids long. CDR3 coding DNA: TGTGCCAGCAGTTTGCACGGGTCTAACTATGGCTACACCTTC. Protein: CASSLHGSNYGYTF.

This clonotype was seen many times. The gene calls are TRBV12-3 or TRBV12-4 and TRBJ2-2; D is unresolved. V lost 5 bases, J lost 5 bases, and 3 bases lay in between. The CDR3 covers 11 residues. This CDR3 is CASSETGELFF. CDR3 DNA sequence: TGTGCCAGCAGTGAAACCGGGGAGCTGTTTTTT.

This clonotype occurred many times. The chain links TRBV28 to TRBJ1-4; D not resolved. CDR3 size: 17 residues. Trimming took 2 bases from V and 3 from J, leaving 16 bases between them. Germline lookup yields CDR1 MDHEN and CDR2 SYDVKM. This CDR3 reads CASSLSWVKGSNEKLFF. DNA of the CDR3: TGTGCCAGCAGTTTAAGCTGGGTGAAAGGGTCTAATGAAAAACTGTTTTTT.